These T cell receptor beta chains were read from a single sample in a study of T cell responses to AZD1222 COVID-19 vaccine. Profiling relied on immunoSEQ multiplex PCR, and the TCRdb table lists in-frame clones only, not all of them. This repertoire shows about 140,000 clones, over 75% found once; its top ten account for about 8%. This specimen was peripheral blood, taken on day 0 of AZD1222 vaccination. These receptors originate from an adult in good health. The CDR3 runs from the conserved cysteine through the conserved F or W. The D gene is left open where the match is weak. The listing skips clone size in some rows; elsewhere it reads once, few, many or a size class.

cdr3_nt | cdr3_aa | clone_size | d_call | j_call | v_call
TGTGCCAGCAGTTTCTCTCCGACAGGGATGGAGACCCAGTACTTC | CASSFSPTGMETQYF | - | TRBD1 | TRBJ2-5 | TRBV28
TGTGCCAGCAGTCCCACAGGGAACTATGGCTACACCTTC | CASSPTGNYGYTF | - | - | TRBJ1-2 | TRBV27
TGTGCCAGCAGTGAATTGCTCCAGGGAGAGAATGAAAAACTGTTTTTT | CASSELLQGENEKLFF | few | - | TRBJ1-4 | TRBV2
TGTGCCGTTCTAGGGGCCGGCTCTGGAAACACCATATATTTT | CAVLGAGSGNTIYF | once | - | TRBJ1-3 | TRBV28
TGTGCCACCAGCAGGGGGGATCTGGGCACTGAAGCTTTCTTT | CATSRGDLGTEAFF | - | - | TRBJ1-1 | TRBV15
TGTGCCAGCAGCTTGGGCAGGGGGGATGGCTACACCTTC | CASSLGRGDGYTF | - | TRBD1 | TRBJ1-2 | TRBV7-2
TGTGCCAGCAGTTACGTGGCTAGCGGGAGCGCAGATACGCAGTATTTT | CASSYVASGSADTQYF | - | TRBD2 | TRBJ2-3 | TRBV6-6
TGTGCCAGCAGCACCGGACAGGGGTCTGAAAAACTGTTTTTT | CASSTGQGSEKLFF | - | TRBD1 | TRBJ1-4 | TRBV7-2
TGTGCCTGGAGGGAAACAGGGGCCGGCGGGGAGCTGTTTTTT | CAWRETGAGGELFF | - | TRBD1 | TRBJ2-2 | TRBV30
TGTGCCAGCTCACGCGGACTAGCGGGGGGGTCCTACGAGCAGTACTTC | CASSRGLAGGSYEQYF | - | TRBD2 | TRBJ2-7 | TRBV18
TGTGCCAGCAGTTCCGGGTGGGGCACTGAAGCTTTCTTT | CASSSGWGTEAFF | - | - | TRBJ1-1 | TRBV6-5
TGCGCCAGCAGCTTTTCGGGTCCTCAGGAAAAACTGTTTTTT | CASSFSGPQEKLFF | - | - | TRBJ1-4 | TRBV5-1
TGCAGTGCTAGTACGAGACAGGACCCCTGGGGGGAGCTGTTTTTT | CSASTRQDPWGELFF | - | - | TRBJ2-2 | TRBV20-1
- | CSASWGAGTFF | - | - | TRBJ1-1 | TRBV20-1
TGTGCCAGTAGCGACCATGGAGAGGGGGCCGTTCAGCCCCAGCATTTT | CASSDHGEGAVQPQHF | - | TRBD1 | TRBJ1-5 | TRBV19
TGTGCCAGCAGCTTAACTAGCGGGGGGGCAGAGACCCAGTACTTC | CASSLTSGGAETQYF | - | TRBD2 | TRBJ2-5 | TRBV7-2
TGTGCCAGCAGTTTAGGGGACCCTGACTACAATGAGCAGTTCTTC | CASSLGDPDYNEQFF | - | - | TRBJ2-1 | TRBV27
TGTGCCAGCTCAAAAATTAGGACAGGCAATCAGCCCCAGCATTTT | CASSKIRTGNQPQHF | - | - | TRBJ1-5 | TRBV18
TGTGCCAGCTCCGGGACAGCTTATAGCAATCAGCCCCAGCATTTT | CASSGTAYSNQPQHF | - | TRBD1 | TRBJ1-5 | TRBV9
TGTGCCAGCAGTTTGGACGGTTCCTACGAGCAGTACTTC | CASSLDGSYEQYF | - | - | TRBJ2-7 | TRBV6-6
TGCGCCAGCAACCCCGGACAGGGCCAGCCCCAGCATTTT | CASNPGQGQPQHF | - | TRBD1 | TRBJ1-5 | TRBV10-2
TGTGCCAGCTCACCACTCCGGGCGGAAGAGACCCAGTACTTC | CASSPLRAEETQYF | - | - | TRBJ2-5 | TRBV18
TGTGCCAGCAGCGTAACAAGTCACAGGAATGAGCAGTTCTTC | CASSVTSHRNEQFF | - | - | TRBJ2-1 | TRBV9
TGTGCCAGCAGTTTTGTAGACGGTCGGAGAAATTATGGCTACACCTTC | CASSFVDGRRNYGYTF | - | - | TRBJ1-2 | TRBV27
TGTGCCAGCAGCTTGGGGGGCAATGAGCAGTTCTTC | CASSLGGNEQFF | - | - | TRBJ2-1 | TRBV5-6
TGTGCCACCAGTGAGGGGGACAGCTTAATCTACGAGCAGTACTTC | CATSEGDSLIYEQYF | once | TRBD1 | TRBJ2-7 | TRBV24-1
TGTGCCAGCAGTGTGAGGGGGCGGGTTAATGAAAAACTGTTTTTT | CASSVRGRVNEKLFF | - | TRBD1 | TRBJ1-4 | TRBV25-1
TGTGCCAGCAGCCCTACCCCGGCCCACGAGCAGTACTTC | CASSPTPAHEQYF | - | - | TRBJ2-7 | TRBV7-2
TGTGCCAGCAGTTTATTCGGGACAGGGTCTTATGGCTACACCTTC | CASSLFGTGSYGYTF | - | TRBD1 | TRBJ1-2 | TRBV27
TGTGCCAGCAGCCCCCTGACAAGTTCAGGTCACGGGGGCTACACCTTC | CASSPLTSSGHGGYTF | - | - | TRBJ1-2 | TRBV14
TGTGCCAGCAGCACACTAGCCGGGGAGACCCAGTACTTC | CASSTLAGETQYF | - | - | TRBJ2-5 | TRBV7-9
TGTGCCATCAGTGGCGGCGACGAGCAGTACTTC | CAISGGDEQYF | once | - | TRBJ2-7 | TRBV10-3
TGTGCCAGCAGCTTAGGGGGGGGTTACGAGCAGTACTTC | CASSLGGGYEQYF | - | - | TRBJ2-7 | TRBV5-4
TGTGCCAGCAGTGAAGCGCCAGGCCCCCCCAATCAGCCCCAGCATTTT | CASSEAPGPPNQPQHF | few | - | TRBJ1-5 | TRBV6-1
TGTGCCTGGAGTGCGTCCGGGACGCTCAGAGCCAATAATTCACCCCTCCACTTT | CAWSASGTLRANNSPLHF | - | - | TRBJ1-6 | TRBV30
TGTGCCAGCAGTTACAGGAGAGGGAGGGACACCGGGGAGCTGTTTTTT | CASSYRRGRDTGELFF | - | TRBD2 | TRBJ2-2 | TRBV6-6
TGTGCCAGCAGCCAGGCCGACAGGGAAAATCAGCCCCAGCATTTT | CASSQADRENQPQHF | - | TRBD1 | TRBJ1-5 | TRBV3-1/TRBV3-2
TGTGCCAGCAGCGTTACTCCAGTCACAACTAATGAAAAACTGTTTTTT | CASSVTPVTTNEKLFF | - | - | TRBJ1-4 | TRBV9
TGCGCCAGCAGCCGGACGGCGGCTCAGGAGACCCAGTACTTC | CASSRTAAQETQYF | - | - | TRBJ2-5 | TRBV5-1
TGTGCCAGTAGTATCAGGGAATACAATCAGCCCCAGCATTTT | CASSIREYNQPQHF | - | - | TRBJ1-5 | TRBV19
TGTGCCAGCAGTGAACTAGCTGGCCAAGAGACCCAGTACTTC | CASSELAGQETQYF | once | - | TRBJ2-5 | TRBV6-1
TGTGCCAGCAGCCAAGAACCGGCCGGGATGGGTTCACCCCTCCACTTT | CASSQEPAGMGSPLHF | - | - | TRBJ1-6 | TRBV4-2
TGTGCCAGCAGCTCCTCTTTCCGGGAGGGCCTGAATGAGCAGTTCTTC | CASSSSFREGLNEQFF | - | TRBD2 | TRBJ2-1 | TRBV11-3
TGTGCCAGCAGTGCCGAATTAAACTATGGCTACACCTTC | CASSAELNYGYTF | once | - | TRBJ1-2 | TRBV2
TGTGCCAGCAGTGAAGGAAACAACAATCAGCCCCAGCATTTT | CASSEGNNNQPQHF | - | - | TRBJ1-5 | TRBV6-1
TGTGCCAGCGGCGGACAGAACTCCTACGAGCAGTACTTC | CASGGQNSYEQYF | - | - | TRBJ2-7 | TRBV5-4
TGTGCCAGCAGCTTAGGAACAGGGGGCAATCAGCCCCAGCATTTT | CASSLGTGGNQPQHF | - | TRBD1 | TRBJ1-5 | TRBV7-6
TGTGCCAGTAGTATACTAGCGGGCCGCTACAATGAGCAGTTCTTC | CASSILAGRYNEQFF | - | TRBD2 | TRBJ2-1 | TRBV19
TGTGCCAGCAGCACCTGGGGGGGGACCTACAATGAGCAGTTCTTC | CASSTWGGTYNEQFF | - | TRBD2 | TRBJ2-1 | TRBV9
TGCGCCAGCAGCCTATCCCTCTCGACCGGGGAGCTGTTTTTT | CASSLSLSTGELFF | - | - | TRBJ2-2 | TRBV5-1
TGTGCCAGCAGCCAAGATTGGGGGTCTTACTCTCATGGCTACACCTTC | CASSQDWGSYSHGYTF | - | - | TRBJ1-2 | TRBV14
TGCGCCAGCAGCTTCGGTCCAGAGAACACTGAAGCTTTCTTT | CASSFGPENTEAFF | - | - | TRBJ1-1 | TRBV5-1
TGTGCCAGCACCCAGGGTTATGGCTACACCTTC | CASTQGYGYTF | - | - | TRBJ1-2 | TRBV28